The 32 T cell receptor beta chains below all came from one sample that was sequenced in a study of OX40 agonist ivuxolimab in advanced cancers. Sequencing was performed with immunoSEQ multiplex PCR; in TCRdb, only in-frame clones are kept and a portion is missing. Among approximately 39,000 clones listed, around 80% were seen once. The sequencing used CD4+ or CD8+ T cells sorted from blood, collected in a trial of the OX40 agonist ivuxolimab. All receptors derive from an adult with an advanced solid tumor such as melanoma, head and neck, liver or kidney cancer.

The table lists this clone with a few counts. CDR3 in amino acids: CASSRDYGGPISTDTQYF. In nucleotides, the CDR3 is TGTGCCAGCTCACGGGACTATGGAGGACCTATTAGCACAGATACGCAGTATTTT. The chain recombines TRBV18 with TRBJ2-3; 7 bases fit TRBD2. This CDR3 has 18 residues. The germline CDR1 and CDR2 sequences are KGHSH and LQKENI. J was trimmed by 0 bases and V by 4 bases; bases with no gene match: 13.

CDR3 in amino acids: CASSMLNYGYTF. The CDR3, as DNA: TGTGCCAGTAGTATGCTTAACTATGGCTACACCTTC. The chain combines TRBV19 with TRBJ1-2; D not certain. CDR1 LNHDA and CDR2 SQIVND come from the germline V gene (reference sequence). The ends were cut back, 3 bases at V and 1 base at J, with 3 bases in the middle. This CDR3 contains 12 residues.

This clone has a handful of counts. The chain combines TRBV7-2 with TRBJ2-7, with D maybe TRBD1 (6 bases). V lost 5 bases and J 2 bases, leaving 13 bases between the germline ends. Germline lookup yields CDR1 SGHTA and CDR2 FQGNSA. The CDR3 length is 14 residues. The CDR3 spells CASSQTQGTYEQYF. The CDR3 nucleotides read TGTGCCAGCAGCCAGACACAGGGTACCTACGAGCAGTACTTC. The whole variable domain, filled in from reference TRBV7-2 and TRBJ2-7, reads GAGVSQSPSNKVTEKGKDVELRCDPISGHTALYWYRQSLGQGLEFLIYFQGNSAPDKSGLPSDRFSAERTGGSVSTLTIQRTQQEDSAVYLCASSQTQGTYEQYFGPGTRLTVT.

The count of this clone is one. This sequence joins TRBV10-1 and TRBJ2-1; 7 nucleotides line up with TRBD2. The ends lost 3 bases at V and 7 bases at J; junction bases unmatched: 9. The CDR3 has 15 amino acids. Germline V gene lookup returns CDR1 WNHNN and CDR2 SYGVQD (reference sequence). Here the CDR3 DNA reads TGCGCCAGCAGTGAATGGAGGGCGGGGGTTAATGAGCAGTTCTTC. It yields the protein CASSEWRAGVNEQFF.

This clone was seen just once. The chain employs TRBV30 and TRBJ2-7; 10 positions agree with TRBD2. V lost 0 bases, J lost 0 bases, and 11 bases stayed unmatched. The CDR3 runs 18 residues. Germline CDR1 reads GTSNPN; CDR2 reads SVGIG (reference sequence). For the CDR3, the DNA is TGTGCCTGGAGTGTAGAGCTAGCGGGAGTCCTCAGCTCCTACGAGCAGTACTTC. It specifies CAWSVELAGVLSSYEQYF.

This clone has a handful of counts. The chain is built from TRBV28 and TRBJ1-2; D gene uncertain. The CDR3 has 13 residues. V gave up 6 bases and J gave up 13 bases, with 21 bases separating them. The V gene's germline CDR1 is MDHEN and CDR2 SYDVKM. In DNA form, the CDR3 reads TGTGCCAGCAGCGAAGTCTTGAGTAGTCCGTCCACCTTC. Its protein is CASSEVLSSPSTF.

The chain has TRBV4-2 and TRBJ2-2; 7 bases map to TRBD2. V trimming: 1 base; J trimming: 4 bases; junction bases outside the gene matches: 6. The CDR3 totals 16 residues. Germline V lookup: CDR1 LGHNA, CDR2 YNFKEQ. CDR3 loop: CASSQAPTSATGELFF. The CDR3 coding sequence is TGTGCCAGCAGCCAAGCCCCCACTAGCGCCACCGGGGAGCTGTTTTTT.

V usage is TRBV5-8 and J usage is TRBJ1-5; D possibly corresponds to TRBD1 (5 bases). Germline assignment: CDR1 SGHTS and CDR2 YDEGEE. The CDR3 covers 15 residues. Trimming cost V 4 bases and J 3 bases, with 14 bases left between them. The CDR3, as DNA: TGTGCCAGCAGCGGGGGGACGTTACTCAATCAGCCCCAGCATTTT. This translates into CASSGGTLLNQPQHF. Based on the CDR3 plus reference TRBV5-8 and TRBJ1-5, the full variable domain is EAGVTQSPTHLIKTRGQQATLRCSPISGHTSVYWYQQALGLGLQFLLWYDEGEERNRGNFPPRFSGRQFPNYSSELNVNALELEDSALYLCASSGGTLLNQPQHFGDGTRLSIL.

This chain uses TRBV27 with TRBJ2-1; D might be TRBD1 or TRBD2, each matching 5 bases. The germline CDR1 and CDR2 sequences are MNHEY and SMNVEV (reference sequence). CDR3 length: 14 amino acids. V dropped 11 bases and J dropped 1 base, with 15 bases sitting between them. The chain's CDR3 is CARRGAGSYNEQFF. CDR3 bases: TGTGCCCGGCGAGGGGCTGGATCCTACAATGAGCAGTTCTTC.

This clone has only a few counts. The chain carries TRBV9 and TRBJ1-2; maybe TRBD1 (6 bases). With 7 bases removed from V and 4 bases from J, the gap between germline ends came to 14 bases. Looked up from germline, CDR1 is SGDLS and CDR2 is YYNGEE. The CDR3 length is 13 residues. This chain's CDR3 is CASGQIGPYGYTF. The DNA of the CDR3 is TGTGCCAGCGGACAGATAGGCCCCTATGGCTACACCTTC. The full variable domain, with the rest looked up from reference TRBV9 and TRBJ1-2, is DSGVTQTPKHLITATGQRVTLRCSPRSGDLSVYWYQQSLDQGLQFLIQYYNGEERAKGNILERFSAQQFPDLHSELNLSSLELGDSALYFCASGQIGPYGYTFGSGTRLTVV.

V usage is TRBV14 and J usage is TRBJ2-3; 13 positions match TRBD2. Germline loops: CDR1 SGHDN, CDR2 FVKESK. With 4 bases clipped from V and 6 bases from J, the junction kept 16 bases outside the gene matches. The CDR3 is 19 residues long. The CDR3 sequence: CASSLSRGTSGARTDTQYF. CDR3 nucleotides: TGTGCCAGCAGCCTTTCCAGAGGGACTAGCGGGGCTCGGACCGATACGCAGTATTTT.

The chain links TRBV19 to TRBJ2-4; 7 nucleotides match TRBD1. The CDR3 has 16 residues. Germline V gene data show CDR1 as LNHDA and CDR2 as SQIVND (reference sequence). The V and J ends lost 4 bases and 6 bases, in that order; junction bases with no gene match: 12. CDR3 protein: CASSTRPTGSLNIQYF. As DNA, the CDR3 is TGTGCCAGTAGTACCCGCCCGACAGGGTCCCTAAACATTCAGTACTTC.

This clone was counted only a few times. The rearrangement uses TRBV6-1 and TRBJ2-3, with D perhaps matching TRBD1 (6 bases). Germline values: CDR1 MNHNS, CDR2 SASEGT. V was trimmed by 4 bases and J by 0 bases, leaving 17 bases between them. CDR3 size: 17 residues. The CDR3 bases are TGTGCCAGCAGTGGGGGACACGGACTCTCTAGCACAGATACGCAGTATTTT. Residues: CASSGGHGLSSTDTQYF.

The chain uses TRBV7-2 and TRBJ2-7, with 8 bases matching TRBD2. The CDR3 spans 16 residues. Germline V gene data show CDR1 as SGHTA and CDR2 as FQGNSA. V shed 2 bases, J shed 3 bases, and the junction held 9 bases outside the gene matches. CDR3 coding DNA: TGTGCCAGCAGCTTAAGGAACGGGGGGGCCGTCTACGAGCAGTACTTC. Translating it yields CASSLRNGGAVYEQYF.

The chain combines TRBV5-4 with TRBJ2-1; 11 bases line up with TRBD2. Germline CDR1 is SGHNT and CDR2 is YYREEE (reference sequence). The CDR3 loop spans 15 amino acids. V lost 3 bases, J lost 4 bases, and 3 bases stayed unmatched. The CDR3 here is CASSSTSGVYNEQFF. For the CDR3, the DNA is TGTGCCAGCAGCTCGACTAGCGGGGTGTACAATGAGCAGTTCTTC.

This chain connects TRBV6-6 to TRBJ1-2; tentative D call: TRBD1 (5 bases). The CDR3 covers 16 residues. The germline V gene has CDR1 MNHNY and CDR2 SVGAGI (reference sequence). V was trimmed by 5 bases and J by 5 bases, leaving 21 bases between them. The CDR3 bases are TGTGCCAGCAGTCGGGACGCGGGAGGGGTTATTTATGGCTACACCTTC. It translates to CASSRDAGGVIYGYTF.

This clone appeared a few times. This rearrangement joins TRBV7-3 to TRBJ1-1; possibly TRBD1 for D (5 bases). Germline CDR1 and CDR2: SGHTA and FQGTGA. The CDR3 is 14 amino acids. V was cut by 4 bases and J by 0 bases, with 9 bases left in between. CDR3 nucleotide sequence: TGTGCCAGCAGCTCCGGGACCGTGAACACTGAAGCTTTCTTT. The encoded protein is CASSSGTVNTEAFF.

The chain joins TRBV15 to TRBJ1-1; D unresolved. Germline V gives CDR1 LNHNV, CDR2 YYDKDF (reference sequence). Trimming removed 1 base from V and 4 bases from J, with 4 bases in between. The CDR3 is 12 residues long. CDR3 sequence reads: CATSRGSTEAFF. CDR3 nucleotide sequence: TGTGCCACCAGCAGAGGAAGCACTGAAGCTTTCTTT.

This rearrangement joins TRBV2 to TRBJ1-5; 7 bases are shared with TRBD1. This CDR3 contains 15 residues. Germline lookup yields CDR1 SNHLY and CDR2 FYNNEI. The junction had 10 bases not matched to a gene; V was cut back by 5 bases and J by 6 bases. This CDR3 is CASSRQGQRFQPQHF. CDR3 sequence (DNA): TGTGCCAGCAGTAGACAGGGCCAACGATTTCAGCCCCAGCATTTT.

About this clone: An end of the junction differs from the germline gene, which may be a read error. The rearrangement links TRBV11-2 to TRBJ2-5; 7 bases match TRBD1. Germline V gives CDR1 SGHAT, CDR2 FQNNGV. The CDR3 is 13 residues long. The DNA of the CDR3 is TGTGCCAGCAGATTAGACAGGGAGCGCCCTCAGTACTTC. It codes for CASRLDRERPQYF.

This clone was seen only once. V is TRBV6-4 and J is TRBJ2-4; 9 bases fit TRBD1. Germline CDR1 is MRHNA and CDR2 is SNTAGT. V was pared by 2 bases and J by 9 bases, with 14 bases of the junction left unmatched. CDR3 length equals 17 residues. The CDR3 is CASSDRVQGAGVPIQYF. CDR3 bases: TGTGCCAGCAGTGACAGAGTACAGGGGGCTGGAGTCCCCATTCAGTACTTC.

The chain combines TRBV18 with TRBJ2-1; 7 bases are a match to TRBD2. The CDR3 length is 14 residues. V lost 2 bases and J lost 6; bases outside the gene matches: 4. CDR1 KGHSH and CDR2 LQKENI come from the germline V gene. The CDR3 loop is CASSPAGALNEQFF. The DNA of the CDR3 is TGTGCCAGCTCACCAGCGGGAGCCCTCAATGAGCAGTTCTTC. The whole variable domain, filled in from reference TRBV18 and TRBJ2-1, reads NAGVMQNPRHLVRRRGQEARLRCSPMKGHSHVYWYRQLPEEGLKFMVYLQKENIIDESGMPKERFSAEFPKEGPSILRIQQVVRGDSAAYFCASSPAGALNEQFFGPGTRLTVL.

This rearrangement joins TRBV10-2 to TRBJ2-1, with TRBD2 matching over 12 bases. With V trimmed by 8 bases and J by 8 bases, 10 bases remained unmatched. Germline CDR1 and CDR2: WSHSY and SAAADI. The CDR3 consists of 15 residues. The CDR3 nucleotides read TGCGCCAGCTCCCTACGGACTAGCGGGGCCTATGAGCAGTTCTTC. Protein product: CASSLRTSGAYEQFF.

This clone was counted a single time. This CDR3 reads CASLQPGAGKETQYF. The CDR3 nucleotides are TGTGCCAGCCTTCAACCGGGGGCCGGGAAGGAGACCCAGTACTTC. The chain uses TRBV28 and TRBJ2-5; tentatively, D is TRBD1 or TRBD2 (6 bases each). The germline V gene encodes CDR1 MDHEN and CDR2 SYDVKM. The length of the CDR3 is 15 residues. V was pared by 8 bases and J by 5 bases, with 21 bases between.

This clone occurred a few times. This chain joins TRBV9 and TRBJ2-7; TRBD1 matches 7 bases. Germline V gene sequence: CDR1 SGDLS, CDR2 YYNGEE. Trimming cost V 2 bases and J 3 bases; bases outside gene matches: 8. This CDR3 comprises 15 residues. DNA for the CDR3: TGTGCCAGCAGCGTTGCCGGGACAGCCTACTACGAGCAGTACTTC. Translated: CASSVAGTAYYEQYF.

The chain has TRBV11-3 and TRBJ2-1; D remains unclear. CDR3 length: 15 residues. With 5 bases removed from V and 3 bases from J, the gap between germline ends came to 14 bases. CDR1 SGHNT and CDR2 YENEEA come from the germline V gene. CDR3: CASSTGWQNYNEQFF. The DNA of the CDR3 is TGTGCCAGCAGCACCGGATGGCAGAACTACAATGAGCAGTTCTTC.

This sequence joins TRBV7-8 and TRBJ1-1; D is perhaps TRBD1 (5 bases). The CDR3 covers 15 residues. V lost 5 bases to trimming and J lost 7 bases, with 20 bases between them. The V gene's germline CDR1 is SGHVS and CDR2 FQNEAQ. The CDR3 sequence: CASSPPGVLLGEAFF. Here the CDR3 DNA reads TGTGCCAGCAGCCCACCGGGGGTTCTTCTGGGTGAAGCTTTCTTT.

The chain carries TRBV2 and TRBJ2-7; perhaps TRBD1 as D (5 bases). The V gene lost 4 bases and the J gene lost 4 bases, with 8 bases spanning the gap. Germline V CDR1 and CDR2: SNHLY, FYNNEI. The CDR3 runs to 12 residues. The CDR3 nucleotides are TGTGCCAGCAGTGTCCAGGGATACGAGCAGTACTTC. Its translation is CASSVQGYEQYF.

The chain recombines TRBV6-6 with TRBJ1-1; 8 nucleotides match TRBD1. Germline V lookup: CDR1 MNHNY, CDR2 SVGAGI (reference sequence). The J segment lost 0 bases and the V segment lost 7 bases, leaving 7 bases of the junction unmatched. The CDR3 is made up of 15 amino acids. The CDR3 DNA reads as TGTGCCAGCAAAACAGGGGGAGGGTTGAACACTGAAGCTTTCTTT. It is translated as CASKTGGGLNTEAFF.

The chain uses TRBV6-6 and TRBJ1-5; no clear D gene. The CDR3 totals 13 residues. Germline loops: CDR1 MNHNY, CDR2 SVGAGI (reference sequence). Trimming removed 6 bases at V and 0 bases at J, with 6 bases between. The CDR3 DNA follows: TGTGCCAGCAGCGGGGATAGCAATCAGCCCCAGCATTTT. Its protein product is CASSGDSNQPQHF.

The J gene is TRBJ1-6, the V gene TRBV7-4; 9 nucleotides align to TRBD1. In germline, CDR1 is SGHVT, CDR2 SQSDAQ. This CDR3 contains 22 residues. After removal of 1 base from V and 2 bases from J, the junction contained 18 bases not matched to a gene. The CDR3 protein is CASSLEWGQGRFPSTYNSPLHF. The DNA of the CDR3 is TGTGCCAGCAGCTTAGAGTGGGGACAGGGACGTTTCCCTTCTACCTATAATTCACCCCTCCACTTT. Combining the CDR3 with reference TRBV7-4 and TRBJ1-6 gives the whole variable domain GAGVSQSPRYKVAKRGRDVALRCDSISGHVTLYWYRQTLGQGSEVLTYSQSDAQRDKSGRPSGRFSAERPERSVSTLKIQRTEQGDSAVYLCASSLEWGQGRFPSTYNSPLHFGNGTRLTVT.

The J gene is TRBJ1-1, the V gene TRBV27; TRBD1 agrees at 7 bases. With 6 bases clipped from V and 2 bases from J, the junction kept 9 bases outside the gene matches. Germline V CDR1 and CDR2: MNHEY, SMNVEV (reference sequence). The CDR3 totals 15 residues. CDR3 bases: TGTGCCAGCAGATTGAGGGGGCTTAGCAACACTGAAGCTTTCTTT. It translates to CASRLRGLSNTEAFF.